Below are 30 T cell receptor beta chains sequenced from a single sample in a study of response to subunit inactivated influenza vaccine. TCRdb itself ran the RT-PCR reads through MiXCR, one entry per CDR3 protein. The table includes about 240,000 distinct CDR3 sequences, more than 9% detected once. Specimen: non-naive T cells sorted from PBMCs, collected 14 days before vaccination. The receptors were sampled from a middle-aged man who received an inactivated influenza vaccine.

This clonotype was seen many times. The chain recombines TRBV27 with TRBJ1-1; D ambiguous. CDR1 is MNHEY and CDR2 is SMNVEV in the germline V gene (reference sequence). Trimming took 4 bases from V and 1 from J, leaving 10 bases between them. The CDR3 length is 14 residues. The DNA of the CDR3 is TGTGCCAGCAGTTCGGGTTACAGGAACACTGAAGCTTTCTTT. Protein: CASSSGYRNTEAFF.

V and J are TRBV15 and TRBJ2-5, with 7 bases that match TRBD1. V was pared by 0 bases and J by 6 bases, with 10 bases of the junction left unmatched. CDR3 length: 16 residues. In germline, CDR1 is LNHNV, CDR2 YYDKDF (reference sequence). CDR3 residues: CATSRDQTGDPKTQYF. The CDR3 nucleotides are TGTGCCACCAGCAGAGATCAAACAGGGGACCCGAAGACCCAGTACTTC.

This clonotype has a handful of counts. The chain uses TRBV2 and TRBJ2-7; 7 bases align to TRBD2. V lost 6 bases and J lost 4; bases outside the gene matches: 9. Germline V lookup: CDR1 SNHLY, CDR2 FYNNEI. The CDR3 is 14 amino acids. Here the CDR3 reads CASRQHLAVYEQYF. DNA of the CDR3: TGTGCCAGCAGACAACATCTAGCGGTGTACGAGCAGTACTTC. Full variable domain (remainder filled in from reference TRBV2 and TRBJ2-7): EPEVTQTPSHQVTQMGQEVILRCVPISNHLYFYWYRQILGQKVEFLVSFYNNEISEKSEIFDDQFSVERPDGSNFTLKIRSTKLEDSAMYFCASRQHLAVYEQYFGPGTRLTVT.

This clonotype was seen a handful of times. The V and J genes are TRBV6-2 or TRBV6-3 and TRBJ2-7; a weak D match, TRBD2 (6 bases). V lost 6 bases and J lost 2, with 17 bases in between. The length of the CDR3 is 15 residues. Germline V gene sequence: CDR1 MNHEY, CDR2 SVGEGT. The CDR3 DNA reads TGTGCCAGCAGCGAGGGACTGCAGAGAGCCTACGAGCAGTACTTC. This codes for CASSEGLQRAYEQYF.

The gene calls are TRBV6-1 and TRBJ2-7; no definite D call. V was pared by 5 bases and J by 0 bases, with 14 bases between. CDR1 MNHNS and CDR2 SASEGT come from the germline V gene. The CDR3 loop spans 15 amino acids. The CDR3, as DNA: TGTGCCAGCAGTCCCGGACCAGCGAGCTCCTACGAGCAGTACTTC. Protein sequence: CASSPGPASSYEQYF.

This clonotype was seen a handful of times. The rearrangement links TRBV5-1 to TRBJ2-1; 7 bases match TRBD2. V shed 3 bases and J 5 bases; nucleotides not matched to a gene: 2. This CDR3 is built from 13 residues. The germline gives CDR1 SGHRS, CDR2 YFSETQ. The chain's CDR3 is CASSSSGNNEQFF. The CDR3 DNA reads as TGCGCCAGCAGCTCTAGCGGAAACAATGAGCAGTTCTTC.

The chain uses TRBV7-2 and TRBJ1-6; D ambiguous. From germline, CDR1 is SGHTA and CDR2 FQGNSA. V lost 7 bases, J lost 5 bases, and 6 bases lay in between. The CDR3 extends over 12 amino acids. The CDR3 protein is CASTPDNSPLHF. DNA of the CDR3: TGTGCCAGCACCCCCGATAATTCACCCCTCCACTTT.

This clonotype turned up a few times. The rearrangement links TRBV15 to TRBJ2-1; D possibly corresponds to TRBD2 (7 bases). Germline CDR1 reads LNHNV; CDR2 reads YYDKDF (reference sequence). The length of the CDR3 is 16 residues. Trimming took off 0 bases at V and 1 base at J, with 10 bases between the two ends. Here the CDR3 reads CATSRERGPSYNEQFF. DNA of the CDR3: TGTGCCACCAGCAGAGAGCGGGGGCCTTCCTACAATGAGCAGTTCTTC.

This clonotype was picked up many times. CDR3 DNA: TGTGCCAGCAGCCATCTCATGTCCTCTAGCGGGAAGAGCTCCTACAATGAGCAGTTCTTC. This codes for CASSHLMSSSGKSSYNEQFF. The genes are TRBV4-2 and TRBJ2-1, with 9 bases that match TRBD2. This CDR3 is built from 20 residues. The J segment lost 0 bases and the V segment lost 3 bases, leaving 15 bases of the junction unmatched. Germline-derived CDR1 and CDR2 are LGHNA and YNFKEQ.

This clonotype was observed many times. The gene calls are TRBV6-1 and TRBJ1-6, with D possibly TRBD1 on 6 matching bases. The V end was cut by 6 bases, the J end by 0 bases, with 12 bases between. The CDR3 contains 16 residues. Per the germline V gene, CDR1 is MNHNS and CDR2 is SASEGT. The CDR3 region is CASRTGISSYNSPLHF. CDR3 DNA sequence: TGTGCCAGCAGAACAGGGATTAGCTCCTATAATTCACCCCTCCACTTT.

This sequence joins TRBV7-8 and TRBJ1-4, with a tentative D call TRBD1 (6 bases). Trimming removed 4 bases at V and 7 bases at J, with 16 bases between. The CDR3 consists of 15 residues. Looked up from germline, CDR1 is SGHVS and CDR2 is FQNEAQ. CDR3 sequence: CASSSQGYAVEKLFF. CDR3 in DNA: TGTGCCAGCAGCTCACAGGGATACGCTGTTGAAAAACTGTTTTTT.

This clonotype has at least ten counts. The chain uses TRBV20-1 and TRBJ2-1; 8 bases fit TRBD2. The CDR3 covers 16 residues. CDR1 is DFQATT and CDR2 is SNEGSKA in the germline V gene (reference sequence). J lost 0 bases, V lost 6 bases, and 10 bases had no gene match. CDR3 bases: TGCAGTGCCATACAAGCGGGGGCCAGCTCCTACAATGAGCAGTTCTTC. This encodes CSAIQAGASSYNEQFF.

The chain has TRBV11-2 and TRBJ2-1; TRBD1 agrees at 8 bases. Germline CDR1 reads SGHAT; CDR2 reads FQNNGV. CDR3 size: 16 residues. The junction had 11 bases not matched to a gene; V was cut back by 1 base and J by 9 bases. Here the CDR3 reads CASSLGRQGLSGEQFF. CDR3 DNA: TGTGCCAGCAGCTTAGGGAGACAGGGGTTGTCGGGTGAGCAGTTCTTC.

This chain connects TRBV10-3 to TRBJ2-5; D call uncertain. Germline V gene lookup returns CDR1 ENHRY and CDR2 SYGVKD. This CDR3 is 15 amino acids long. V lost 0 bases to trimming and J lost 2 bases, with 10 bases between them. The CDR3 DNA follows: TGTGCCATCAGTGAGTCGAAAGGCGGACAAGAGACCCAGTACTTC. This encodes CAISESKGGQETQYF.

This clonotype came up a few times. The chain is built from TRBV4-1 and TRBJ1-6, with D unclear. V was clipped by 0 bases and J by 7 bases, with 7 bases between them. CDR1 MGHRA and CDR2 YSYEKL come from the germline V gene. CDR3 size: 14 residues. Here the CDR3 DNA reads TGCGCCAGCAGCCAAGAGTGGGGAAATTCACCCCTCCACTTT. Residues: CASSQEWGNSPLHF.

V and J are TRBV18 and TRBJ2-7, with 7 positions matching TRBD2. After removal of 3 bases from V and 1 base from J, the junction contained 9 bases not matched to a gene. Germline CDR1 is KGHSH and CDR2 is LQKENI. The CDR3 sequence is 16 residues long. This CDR3 is CASSPGGNRPSYEQYF. CDR3 nucleotide sequence: TGTGCCAGCTCACCGGGAGGGAACAGGCCGTCCTACGAGCAGTACTTC. Combining the CDR3 with reference TRBV18 and TRBJ2-7 gives the whole variable domain NAGVMQNPRHLVRRRGQEARLRCSPMKGHSHVYWYRQLPEEGLKFMVYLQKENIIDESGMPKERFSAEFPKEGPSILRIQQVVRGDSAAYFCASSPGGNRPSYEQYFGPGTRLTVT.

V gene TRBV28 combines with J gene TRBJ1-2, with 7 bases lining up with TRBD1. Germline V lookup: CDR1 MDHEN, CDR2 SYDVKM. CDR3 length: 14 residues. V was pared by 3 bases and J by 8 bases, with 9 bases of the junction left unmatched. This CDR3 reads CASSLVTRGGGYTF. As DNA, the CDR3 is TGTGCCAGCAGTTTGGTTACCAGGGGGGGCGGCTACACCTTC.

This clonotype was counted at least ten times. The chain links TRBV12-3 or TRBV12-4 to TRBJ2-7; 7 bases line up with TRBD1. The CDR3 is 15 residues long. V dropped 3 bases and J dropped 0; count of bases not matched to a gene: 5. The CDR3 here is CASSFQGTVSYEQYF. The CDR3 DNA sequence: TGTGCCAGCAGTTTCCAAGGGACAGTCTCCTACGAGCAGTACTTC.

In this sample, this clonotype turned up a few times. The chain links TRBV11-3 to TRBJ2-3; TRBD2 aligns across 11 bases. After removal of 4 bases from V and 5 bases from J, the junction contained 11 bases not matched to a gene. CDR1 is SGHNT and CDR2 is YENEEA in the germline V gene. The CDR3 has 17 amino acids. The CDR3 reads CASSYRAGLAGGDTQYF. As DNA, the CDR3 is TGTGCCAGCAGCTACAGAGCCGGACTAGCGGGCGGAGATACGCAGTATTTT.

The V gene is TRBV5-5, the J gene TRBJ2-2, with a tentative D call TRBD1 (5 bases). This CDR3 is 15 amino acids long. Germline V gives CDR1 SGHKS, CDR2 YYEKEE (reference sequence). V was shortened by 3 bases and J by 3 bases, with 12 bases between the two germline ends. This chain's CDR3 is CASSWGQGDTGELFF. CDR3 DNA: TGTGCCAGCAGCTGGGGCCAGGGCGACACCGGGGAGCTGTTTTTT.

With regard to this clonotype: A single base separates this from a much larger clone, so it may be a read error. The gene calls are TRBV29-1 and TRBJ2-2, with 7 bases matching TRBD1. V dropped 5 bases and J dropped 3; count of bases not matched to a gene: 6. There are 14 residues in the CDR3. Per germline, CDR1 SQVTM and CDR2 ANQGSEA. The CDR3: CSVLGTVHTGELFF. The CDR3 DNA sequence: TGCAGCGTTCTAGGGACAGTACACACCGGGGAGCTGTTTTTT.

At least ten counts were recorded for this clonotype. The chain couples TRBV4-2 to TRBJ1-4; D remains unclear. Trimming took 0 bases from V and 5 from J, leaving 4 bases between them. Germline V gene data show CDR1 as LGHNA and CDR2 as YNFKEQ. The CDR3 runs 13 residues. The CDR3 is CASSQELNEKLFF. In nucleotides, the CDR3 is TGTGCCAGCAGCCAAGAATTGAATGAAAAACTGTTTTTT.

This clonotype was counted a few times. This chain uses TRBV27 with TRBJ1-1; 7 nucleotides align to TRBD1. V dropped 5 bases and J dropped 4; count of bases not matched to a gene: 7. The CDR3 length is 14 residues. Germline V lookup: CDR1 MNHEY, CDR2 SMNVEV (reference sequence). CDR3 sequence reads: CASSPTWDSTEAFF. In DNA form, the CDR3 reads TGTGCCAGCAGTCCGACGTGGGACAGCACTGAAGCTTTCTTT.

The chain recombines TRBV7-9 with TRBJ1-2; the match to TRBD1 covers 8 bases. Germline CDR1 is SEHNR and CDR2 is FQNEAQ (reference sequence). Unmatched junction bases numbered 6, after V lost 4 bases and J lost 8 bases. The CDR3 is made up of 13 amino acids. CDR3 protein: CASSSAGGIGYTF. Written as DNA, the CDR3 is TGTGCCAGCAGCTCAGCAGGGGGCATCGGCTACACCTTC.

This clonotype was observed at least ten times. The chain carries TRBV2 and TRBJ2-1; 8 bases agree with TRBD2. This CDR3 region has 14 residues. The trim removed 6 bases at V and 10 bases at J, leaving 11 bases unmatched. In germline, CDR1 is SNHLY, CDR2 FYNNEI. CDR3 nucleotide sequence: TGTGCCAGCAGGCCGATCGCGGGGGGTCTAGAGCAGTTCTTC. Translation: CASRPIAGGLEQFF.

This clonotype was seen a few times. The V and J genes are TRBV4-3 and TRBJ2-2; tentatively, D is TRBD1 (5 bases). V was shortened by 0 bases and J by 0 bases, with 14 bases between the two germline ends. CDR1 is LGHNA, CDR2 YSLEER, per germline. The CDR3 runs 18 residues. The chain's CDR3 is CASSQESIDSANTGELFF. CDR3 coding DNA: TGCGCCAGCAGCCAAGAAAGTATAGACAGCGCGAACACCGGGGAGCTGTTTTTT.

The J gene is TRBJ1-6, the V gene TRBV28; unclear D gene. The CDR3 length is 22 residues. V lost 2 bases to trimming and J lost 1 base, with 27 bases between them. Germline CDR1 MDHEN, CDR2 SYDVKM. The CDR3 sequence: CASSLSPEQKLLSWSYNSPLHF. The CDR3 DNA is TGTGCCAGCAGTTTAAGCCCGGAACAGAAATTACTTAGCTGGTCCTATAATTCACCCCTCCACTTT.

Many counts were recorded for this clonotype. The chain combines TRBV7-6 with TRBJ2-7; 8 nucleotides align to TRBD1. The CDR3 runs to 13 residues. The germline V gene has CDR1 SGHVS and CDR2 FNYEAQ. Trimming at V came to 8 bases and at J to 3 bases, leaving 6 bases not matched to a gene. The CDR3 DNA reads as TGTGCCAGCGGACAGGGAGATGACTACGAGCAGTACTTC. Its translation: CASGQGDDYEQYF.

The chain is built from TRBV20-1 and TRBJ2-5, with 10 bases matching TRBD1. The germline gives CDR1 DFQATT, CDR2 SNEGSKA (reference sequence). The ends lost 7 bases at V and 5 bases at J; junction bases unmatched: 7. The length of the CDR3 is 13 residues. The CDR3 protein is CSGVDRGLETQYF. In DNA form, the CDR3 reads TGCAGTGGTGTCGACAGGGGGCTGGAGACCCAGTACTTC.

The gene calls are TRBV29-1 and TRBJ2-7; D is undetermined. Germline-derived CDR1 and CDR2 are SQVTM and ANQGSEA. CDR3 length: 11 residues. Trimming took off 3 bases at V and 4 bases at J, with 7 bases between the two ends. The CDR3 nucleotides are TGCAGCGTTGACACCCCATACGAGCAGTACTTC. Its protein product is CSVDTPYEQYF.